A single sample is the source of the 18 T cell receptor beta chains below, sequenced in a study of T cell repertoires in cytomegalovirus infection. In TCRdb, the reads were re-called with MiXCR into one record per CDR3 protein. Of hundreds of thousands of distinct CDR3 sequences listed, less than 35% are singletons. No cognate antigen is known for these TCRs. Here the sequenced sample was cultured CD8+ T cells from PBMCs, taken from culture after CMV antigen stimulation. These receptors originate from a human donor in good health (CMV status not recorded). Some clones in this sample may be carry-over from other donors' samples.

V gene TRBV27 combines with J gene TRBJ2-5; D is unresolved. CDR3 length equals 9 residues. Germline V CDR1 and CDR2: MNHEY, SMNVEV (reference sequence). Trimming stripped 7 bases from V and 3 bases from J, with 0 bases between. CDR3 sequence reads: CASKETQYF. CDR3 bases: TGTGCCAGCAAAGAGACCCAGTACTTC.

This clonotype appeared a few times. The chain has TRBV19 and TRBJ1-5; D perhaps matches TRBD1 (5 bases). Trimming removed 5 bases at V and 0 bases at J, with 17 bases between. Per the germline V gene, CDR1 is LNHDA and CDR2 is SQIVND (reference sequence). This CDR3 comprises 17 residues. This CDR3 reads CASSPEDQGPSNQPQHF. DNA of the CDR3: TGTGCCAGTAGTCCGGAGGATCAGGGACCTAGCAATCAGCCCCAGCATTTT.

The V and J genes are TRBV28 and TRBJ2-2; 11 bases match TRBD2. The CDR3 contains 19 residues. CDR1 and CDR2 from the germline V gene are MDHEN and SYDVKM. V dropped 5 bases and J dropped 0; count of bases not matched to a gene: 11. The CDR3 DNA reads TGTGCCAGCAGTACATTAGCGGGGGGGATAATCGCGAACACCGGGGAGCTGTTTTTT. Protein product: CASSTLAGGIIANTGELFF.

This clonotype was observed many times. The CDR3 spells CASRGSDTQYF. The CDR3 DNA follows: TGTGCCAGCAGGGGATCAGATACGCAGTATTTT. This chain links TRBV12-3 or TRBV12-4 with TRBJ2-3; the D is unclear. The CDR3 is 11 amino acids. The V end lost 6 bases, the J end lost 4 bases, and 5 bases lay between the germline ends.

CDR3 in DNA: TGTGCCAGCAGTTCCCCAAAAAATTCCGGTGGCAGATACTCCTACAATGAGCAGTTCTTC. It yields the protein CASSSPKNSGGRYSYNEQFF. The chain recombines TRBV28 with TRBJ2-1; D gene unclear. This CDR3 is built from 20 residues. Germline V gene data show CDR1 as MDHEN and CDR2 as SYDVKM. V was cut by 4 bases and J by 0 bases, with 25 bases left in between.

This clonotype was seen more than once but under ten times. The chain employs TRBV7-9 and TRBJ2-3, with 7 bases identical to TRBD1. The J segment lost 3 bases and the V segment lost 7 bases, leaving 10 bases of the junction unmatched. Per germline, CDR1 SEHNR and CDR2 FQNEAQ (reference sequence). The CDR3 is made up of 15 amino acids. The CDR3 protein is CASTQRQGVTDTQYF. DNA of the CDR3: TGTGCCAGCACCCAAAGGCAGGGGGTAACAGATACGCAGTATTTT.

This clonotype showed up just a few times. The V gene is TRBV7-9, the J gene TRBJ2-3; perhaps TRBD2 as D (5 bases). The CDR3 consists of 13 residues. Germline V gene lookup returns CDR1 SEHNR and CDR2 FQNEAQ (reference sequence). Trimming took off 3 bases at V and 8 bases at J, with 12 bases between the two ends. The CDR3 region has the DNA TGTGCCAGCAGCTTTCCTACTAGGAGTACGCAGTATTTT. Protein sequence: CASSFPTRSTQYF.

The J gene is TRBJ2-3, the V gene TRBV12-3 or TRBV12-4; D not resolved. V was shortened by 6 bases and J by 3 bases, with 10 bases between the two germline ends. This CDR3 contains 13 residues. The DNA of the CDR3 is TGTGCCAGCAGCACCGGAAGAACAGATACGCAGTATTTT. Translation gives CASSTGRTDTQYF.

A few counts support this clonotype. CDR3 sequence reads: CASSALGLGTEAFF. The CDR3 bases are TGTGCCAGCAGTGCCCTAGGTCTGGGCACTGAAGCTTTCTTT. The rearrangement uses TRBV28 and TRBJ1-1; D gene unclear. The V end was cut by 5 bases, the J end by 4 bases, with 14 bases between. Germline assignment: CDR1 MDHEN and CDR2 SYDVKM. The CDR3 is 14 residues long.

This clonotype was seen just once. The rearrangement links TRBV6-2 or TRBV6-3 to TRBJ2-1; 8 bases are shared with TRBD2. CDR1 MNHEY and CDR2 SVGEGT come from the germline V gene. CDR3 length: 16 residues. Unmatched junction bases numbered 9, after V lost 7 bases and J lost 1 base. The CDR3 region is CASKGGGGLSYNEQFF. The CDR3 DNA reads TGTGCCAGCAAAGGTGGCGGGGGGTTATCCTACAATGAGCAGTTCTTC.

This clonotype occurred a few times. The rearrangement links TRBV5-1 to TRBJ2-7; D is perhaps TRBD2 (6 bases). The CDR3 has 14 amino acids. V lost 0 bases, J lost 3 bases, and 10 bases lay in between. CDR1 is SGHRS, CDR2 YFSETQ, per germline. Here the CDR3 reads CASSLGGEVYEQYF. Here the CDR3 DNA reads TGCGCCAGCAGCTTGGGCGGGGAAGTCTACGAGCAGTACTTC.

There are many counts of this clonotype. The V gene is TRBV7-8, the J gene TRBJ2-7; D remains unclear. The length of the CDR3 is 13 residues. V was pared by 4 bases and J by 3 bases, with 10 bases between. Germline loops: CDR1 SGHVS, CDR2 FQNEAQ. The DNA of the CDR3 is TGTGCCAGCAGCTCCCCAGCGAGCTACGAGCAGTACGTC. It specifies CASSSPASYEQYV.

This chain links TRBV28 with TRBJ2-3; 15 bases align to TRBD2. Germline V CDR1 and CDR2: MDHEN, SYDVKM. The trim removed 6 bases at V and 6 bases at J, leaving 4 bases unmatched. The CDR3 consists of 15 residues. DNA of the CDR3: TGTGCCAGCAGGCGGACTAGCGGGGGGGCCGATACGCAGTATTTT. Protein product: CASRRTSGGADTQYF.

A remark on this clonotype: An end of the junction differs from the germline gene, which may be a read error. The rearrangement uses TRBV27 and TRBJ1-2; a weak D match, TRBD1 (5 bases). The CDR3 runs to 12 residues. From germline, CDR1 is MNHEY and CDR2 SMNVEV (reference sequence). The CDR3 sequence is CASKTLPESRQF. The DNA of the CDR3 is TGTGCCAGCAAAACACTACCTGAAAGTCGACAGTTC.

This chain uses TRBV27 with TRBJ2-5; 7 positions match TRBD1. CDR3 length: 15 residues. The germline CDR1 and CDR2 sequences are MNHEY and SMNVEV (reference sequence). Trimming removed 5 bases from V and 4 bases from J; junction bases left unmatched: 10. Here the CDR3 reads CASSEGQLPGETQYF. DNA for the CDR3: TGTGCCAGCAGTGAGGGACAGCTACCAGGAGAGACCCAGTACTTC.

This sequence joins TRBV2 and TRBJ2-7; D is uncertain. CDR1 is SNHLY, CDR2 FYNNEI, per germline. There are 12 residues in the CDR3. Trimming pared 1 base from V and 6 bases from J, leaving 7 bases between. DNA of the CDR3: TGTGCCAGCAGTGAAGACAGCTTCGAGCAGTACGTC. Its protein is CASSEDSFEQYV.

This clonotype was seen a few times. The V call is TRBV20-1, the J call TRBJ2-7; 9 bases agree with TRBD1. V trimming: 3 bases; J trimming: 5 bases; junction bases outside the gene matches: 5. Germline V gene data show CDR1 as DFQATT and CDR2 as SNEGSKA (reference sequence). The CDR3 sequence is 13 residues long. The DNA for the CDR3 is TGCAGTGCTAGGGACAGGGGAAGTCACGAGCAGTACTTC. It yields the protein CSARDRGSHEQYF.

In the case of this clonotype: A read error may produce the germline difference seen at one junction end. The chain carries TRBV12-3 or TRBV12-4 and TRBJ1-1; 11 bases fit TRBD1. The length of the CDR3 is 15 residues. The CDR3 DNA reads as TGTGCCAGCAGGGACAGGGGGCACGGGAACACTGGAGCTTTCTTT. Its protein product is CASRDRGHGNTGAFF.